This is a list of T cell receptor beta chains from one sample in a study of CD8+CD57+ T cells in acquired aplastic anemia. TCRdb fed the reads into MiXCR, producing one record per CDR3 protein. The sample has around 68,000 distinct CDR3 sequences; roughly half are singletons. The material sequenced was sorted CD4+, CD8+, or CD8+CD57+ T cells (not recorded which) from PBMCs. All receptors come from a human donor in good health, serving as a control. Both conserved end residues are part of each CDR3. A D gene is named only where the DNA matches it firmly. The listing skips clone size in some rows; elsewhere it reads once, few, many or a size class.

TRBJ2-3 | TRBV2 | TRBD2 | . | CASSESGGETDTQYF | TGTGCCAGCAGTGAAAGCGGGGGAGAAACAGATACGCAGTATTTT
TRBJ2-3 | TRBV7-3 | . | . | CASSLTFSGDTQYF | TGTGCCAGCAGCTTAACGTTTAGTGGAGATACGCAGTATTTT
TRBJ2-7 | TRBV29-1 | TRBD2 | . | CSAGRGLGYEQYF | TGCAGCGCCGGGAGGGGACTCGGCTACGAGCAGTACTTC
TRBJ1-5 | TRBV29-1 | . | few | CSVARDSNQPQHF | TGCAGCGTTGCCCGGGACAGCAATCAGCCCCAGCATTTT
TRBJ1-2 | TRBV30 | . | . | CAWSEDASSHSTF | TGTGCCTGGAGTGAAGACGCGTCCTCTCATAGTACCTTC
TRBJ2-7 | TRBV25-1 | TRBD1 | . | CASVGTGIGYEQYF | TGTGCCAGCGTCGGGACAGGGATTGGCTACGAGCAGTACTTC
TRBJ2-6 | TRBV24-1 | . | . | CATSTGGANVLTF | TGTGCCACCAGTACGGGGGGGGCCAACGTCCTGACTTTC
TRBJ2-7 | TRBV6-5 | . | many | CASSYGGVEQYF | TGTGCCAGCAGTTATGGCGGTGTTGAGCAGTACTTC
TRBJ2-1 | TRBV7-9 | TRBD2 | many | CASSQLSGGSREQFF | TGTGCCAGCAGCCAACTTAGCGGGGGTAGTCGTGAGCAGTTCTTC
TRBJ2-5 | TRBV25-1 | TRBD1 | . | CASSATGGAGETQYF | TGTGCCAGCAGTGCGACAGGGGGCGCGGGAGAGACCCAGTACTTC
TRBJ1-2 | TRBV9 | . | . | CASSEGGGLYGYTF | TGTGCCAGCAGTGAAGGCGGGGGACTCTATGGCTACACCTTC
TRBJ2-1 | TRBV6-2/TRBV6-3 | . | many | CASSYNSGEGNEQFF | TGTGCCAGCAGTTACAACTCGGGAGAAGGCAATGAGCAGTTCTTC
TRBJ2-3 | TRBV7-9 | . | . | CASSRTSTDTQYF | TGTGCCAGCAGTAGAACAAGCACAGATACGCAGTATTTT
TRBJ1-2 | TRBV9 | TRBD1 | . | CASSANTGQGTGYTF | TGTGCCAGCAGCGCGAATACGGGACAGGGAACGGGCTACACCTTC
TRBJ2-3 | TRBV27 | TRBD2 | . | CATKLATSGSPDTQYF | TGTGCCACCAAGCTGGCGACTAGCGGGAGCCCAGATACGCAGTATTTT
TRBJ1-1 | TRBV4-1 | . | many | CASSQVINTEAFF | TGCGCCAGCAGCCAAGTGATAAACACTGAAGCTTTCTTT
TRBJ1-2 | TRBV29-1 | . | . | CSVVKGDEYGYTF | TGCAGCGTTGTGAAGGGGGACGAATATGGCTACACCTTC
TRBJ2-1 | TRBV11-2 | . | once | CASSLERTPRAEQFF | TGTGCCAGCAGCCTGGAGAGGACTCCGCGCGCTGAGCAGTTCTTC
TRBJ1-5 | TRBV10-3 | . | . | CAISGGTPNQPQHF | TGTGCCATCAGTGGCGGGACTCCGAATCAGCCCCAGCATTTT
TRBJ1-5 | TRBV6-1 | . | many | CASSEEGAHQPQHF | TGTGCCAGCAGTGAAGAAGGGGCCCATCAGCCCCAGCATTTT
TRBJ1-2 | TRBV29-1 | TRBD1 | . | CSVEVQGQAYGYTF | TGCAGCGTTGAAGTACAGGGGCAAGCCTATGGCTACACCTTC
TRBJ1-1 | TRBV19 | . | . | CASSILPTTEAFF | TGTGCCAGTAGTATTTTACCCACCACTGAAGCTTTCTTT
TRBJ1-5 | TRBV2 | . | few | CASSTGSDQPQHF | TGTGCCAGCAGTACAGGGTCTGATCAGCCCCAGCATTTT
TRBJ2-5 | TRBV29-1 | TRBD2 | . | CSVRGDETQYF | TGCAGCGTTCGGGGGGACGAGACCCAGTACTTC
TRBJ1-5 | TRBV19 | . | many | CASSAQGGEIRQPQHF | TGTGCCAGTAGTGCGCAGGGAGGGGAGATAAGGCAGCCCCAGCATTTT